This T cell receptor beta chain is from a study of identical twins. Study observations and caveats: The presence of invariant MAIT and iNKT cells could partly confound analyses of zero-insertion sequences. Conclusions were drawn cross-sectionally by statistical analysis, without following the same donors.

This CDR3 contains 11 residues. Deletions cut 7 bases from V and 4 bases from J, with 7 bases between. This clonotype showed up many times. Its antigen is as yet unknown. cDNA carried unique molecular identifiers, and a universal primer site was added by template switching. One entry per CDR3 protein results from TCRdb running MiXCR on the 5' RACE reads. The data hold 500,000 to 550,000 distinct CDR3 sequences, with more than 20% observed a single time. The sample was also reused in another study, on yellow fever vaccine responses in identical twins. That report adds: Twins' T cell vaccine responses reportedly looked partly convergent, partly personalized.

This TCR came from a woman aged 18-29 years in good health. The sample taken for sequencing was CD4+ T cells sorted from blood. The rearrangement links TRBV12-3 or TRBV12-4 to TRBJ2-5; D unclear. This CDR3 is CASNKGETQYF. CDR3 coding DNA: TGTGCCAGCAACAAGGGAGAGACCCAGTACTTC.